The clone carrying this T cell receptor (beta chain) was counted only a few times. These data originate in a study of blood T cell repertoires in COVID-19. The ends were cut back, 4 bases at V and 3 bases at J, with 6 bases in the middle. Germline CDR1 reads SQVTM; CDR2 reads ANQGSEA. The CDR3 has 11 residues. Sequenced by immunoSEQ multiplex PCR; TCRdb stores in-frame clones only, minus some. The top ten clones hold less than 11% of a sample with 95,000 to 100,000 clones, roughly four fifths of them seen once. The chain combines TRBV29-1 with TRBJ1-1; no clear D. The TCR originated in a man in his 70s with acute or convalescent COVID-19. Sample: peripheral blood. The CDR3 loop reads CSVAVYTEAFF. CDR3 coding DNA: TGCAGCGTTGCGGTGTACACTGAAGCTTTCTTT. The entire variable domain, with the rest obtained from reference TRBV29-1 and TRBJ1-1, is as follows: SAVISQKPSRDICQRGTSLTIQCQVDSQVTMMFWYRQQPGQSLTLIATANQGSEATYESGFVIDKFPISRPNLTFSTLTVSNMSPEDSSIYLCSVAVYTEAFFGQGTRLTVV.